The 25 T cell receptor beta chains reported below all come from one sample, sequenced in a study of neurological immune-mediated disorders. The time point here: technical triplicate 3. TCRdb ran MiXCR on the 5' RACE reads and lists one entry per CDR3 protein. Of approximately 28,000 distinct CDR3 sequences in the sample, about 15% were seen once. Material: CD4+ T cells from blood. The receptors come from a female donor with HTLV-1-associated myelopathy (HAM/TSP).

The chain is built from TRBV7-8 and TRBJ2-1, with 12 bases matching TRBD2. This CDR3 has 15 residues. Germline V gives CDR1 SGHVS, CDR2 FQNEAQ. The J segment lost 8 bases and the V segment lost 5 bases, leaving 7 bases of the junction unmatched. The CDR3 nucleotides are TGTGCCAGCAGCCTCCGACTAGCGGGAGAGCATGAGCAGTTCTTC. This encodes CASSLRLAGEHEQFF.

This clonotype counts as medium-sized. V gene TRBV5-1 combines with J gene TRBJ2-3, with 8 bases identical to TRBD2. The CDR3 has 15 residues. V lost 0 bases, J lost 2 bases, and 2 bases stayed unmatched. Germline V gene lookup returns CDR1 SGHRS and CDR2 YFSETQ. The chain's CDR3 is CASSLGAGATDTQYF. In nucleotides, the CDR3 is TGCGCCAGCAGCTTGGGAGCGGGAGCCACAGATACGCAGTATTTT.

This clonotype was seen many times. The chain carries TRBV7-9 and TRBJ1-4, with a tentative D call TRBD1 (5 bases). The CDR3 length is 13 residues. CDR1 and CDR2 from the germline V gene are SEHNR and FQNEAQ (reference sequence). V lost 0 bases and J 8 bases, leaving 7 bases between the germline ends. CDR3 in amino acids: CASSLAGGEKLFF. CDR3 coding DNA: TGTGCCAGCAGCTTAGCCGGGGGGGAAAAACTGTTTTTT.

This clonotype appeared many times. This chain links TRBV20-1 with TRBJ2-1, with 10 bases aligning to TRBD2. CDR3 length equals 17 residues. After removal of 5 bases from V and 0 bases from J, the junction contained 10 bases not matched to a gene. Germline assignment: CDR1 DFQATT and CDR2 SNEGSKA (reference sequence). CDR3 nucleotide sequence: TGCAGTGCTTCTCACGGGGCTAGCGGGGGCTCCTACAATGAGCAGTTCTTC. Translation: CSASHGASGGSYNEQFF.

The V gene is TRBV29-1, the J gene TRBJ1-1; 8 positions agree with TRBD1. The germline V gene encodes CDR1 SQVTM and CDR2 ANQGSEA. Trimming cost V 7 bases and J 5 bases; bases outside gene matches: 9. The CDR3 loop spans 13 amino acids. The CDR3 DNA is TGCAGCGCCCAAGACAGGGGTGATACTGAAGCTTTCTTT. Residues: CSAQDRGDTEAFF.

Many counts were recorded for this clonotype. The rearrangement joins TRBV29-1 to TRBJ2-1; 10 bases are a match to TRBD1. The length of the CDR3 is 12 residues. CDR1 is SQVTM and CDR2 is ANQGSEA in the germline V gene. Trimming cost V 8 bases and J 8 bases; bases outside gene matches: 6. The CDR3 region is CSTETGGDEQFF. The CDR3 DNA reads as TGCAGCACAGAGACAGGGGGCGATGAGCAGTTCTTC.

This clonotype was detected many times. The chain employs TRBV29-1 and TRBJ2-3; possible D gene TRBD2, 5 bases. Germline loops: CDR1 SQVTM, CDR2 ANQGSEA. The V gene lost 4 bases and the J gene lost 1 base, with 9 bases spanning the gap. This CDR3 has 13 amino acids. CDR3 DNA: TGCAGCGTTGTGGTTAGCGGCACAGATACGCAGTATTTT. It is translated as CSVVVSGTDTQYF.

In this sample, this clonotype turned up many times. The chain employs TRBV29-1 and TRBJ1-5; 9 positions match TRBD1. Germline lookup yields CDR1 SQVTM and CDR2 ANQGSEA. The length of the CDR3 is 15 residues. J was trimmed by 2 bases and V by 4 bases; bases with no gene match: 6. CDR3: CSVVLQGAGNQPQHF. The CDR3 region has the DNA TGCAGCGTTGTTCTACAGGGGGCGGGCAATCAGCCCCAGCATTTT. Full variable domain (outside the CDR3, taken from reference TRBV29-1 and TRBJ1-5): SAVISQKPSRDICQRGTSLTIQCQVDSQVTMMFWYRQQPGQSLTLIATANQGSEATYESGFVIDKFPISRPNLTFSTLTVSNMSPEDSSIYLCSVVLQGAGNQPQHFGDGTRLSIL.

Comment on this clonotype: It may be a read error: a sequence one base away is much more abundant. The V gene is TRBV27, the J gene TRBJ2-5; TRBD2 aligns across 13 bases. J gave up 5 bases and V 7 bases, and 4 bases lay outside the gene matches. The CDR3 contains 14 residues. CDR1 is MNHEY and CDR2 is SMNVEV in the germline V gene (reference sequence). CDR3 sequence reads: CASITSGGAETQYF. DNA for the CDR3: TGTGCCAGCATAACTAGCGGGGGGGCTGAGACCCAGTACTTC.

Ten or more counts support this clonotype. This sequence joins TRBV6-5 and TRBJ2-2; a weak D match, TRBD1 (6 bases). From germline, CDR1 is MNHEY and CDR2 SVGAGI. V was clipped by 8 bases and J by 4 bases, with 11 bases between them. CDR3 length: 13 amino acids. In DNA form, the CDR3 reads TGTGCCAGCTGGGACATAAGCACCGGGGAGCTGTTTTTT. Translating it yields CASWDISTGELFF.

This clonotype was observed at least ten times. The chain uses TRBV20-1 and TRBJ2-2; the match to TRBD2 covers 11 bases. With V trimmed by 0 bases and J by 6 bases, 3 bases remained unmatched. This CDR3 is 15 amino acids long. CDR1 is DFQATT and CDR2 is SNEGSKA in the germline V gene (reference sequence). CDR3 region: CSARDVAGGPGELFF. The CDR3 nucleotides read TGCAGTGCTAGAGATGTAGCGGGGGGGCCCGGGGAGCTGTTTTTT.

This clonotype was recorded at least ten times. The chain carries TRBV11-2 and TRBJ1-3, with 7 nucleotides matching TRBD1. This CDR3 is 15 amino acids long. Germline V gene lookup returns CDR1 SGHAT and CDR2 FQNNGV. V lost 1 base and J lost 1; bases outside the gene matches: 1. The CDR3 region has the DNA TGTGCCAGCAGCTTAGGGGACAGTTCTGGAAACACCATATATTTT. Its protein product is CASSLGDSSGNTIYF.

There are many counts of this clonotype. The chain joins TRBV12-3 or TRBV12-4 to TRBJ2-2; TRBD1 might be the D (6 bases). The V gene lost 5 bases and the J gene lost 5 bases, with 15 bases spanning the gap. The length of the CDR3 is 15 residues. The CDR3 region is CASSPGVGITGELFF. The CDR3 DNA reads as TGTGCCAGCAGTCCAGGGGTTGGTATTACCGGGGAGCTGTTTTTT.

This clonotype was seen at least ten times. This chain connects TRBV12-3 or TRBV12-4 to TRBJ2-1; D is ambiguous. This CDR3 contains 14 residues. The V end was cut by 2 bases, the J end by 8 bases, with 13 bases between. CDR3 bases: TGTGCCAGCAGTTTAAGATCCCAGTCTGATGAGCAGTTCTTC. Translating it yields CASSLRSQSDEQFF.

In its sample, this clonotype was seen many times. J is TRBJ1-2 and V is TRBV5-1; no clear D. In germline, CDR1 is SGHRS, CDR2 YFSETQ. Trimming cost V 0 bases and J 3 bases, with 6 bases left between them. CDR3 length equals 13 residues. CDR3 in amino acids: CASSLDRDYGYTF. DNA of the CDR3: TGCGCCAGCAGCTTGGATAGGGACTATGGCTACACCTTC.

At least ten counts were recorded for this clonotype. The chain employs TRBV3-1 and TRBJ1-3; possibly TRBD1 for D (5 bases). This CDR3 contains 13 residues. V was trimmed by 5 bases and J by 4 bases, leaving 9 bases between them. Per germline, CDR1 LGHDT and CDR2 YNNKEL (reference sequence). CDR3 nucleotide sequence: TGTGCCAGCAGCTTGGACAACGGAAACACCATATATTTT. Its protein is CASSLDNGNTIYF. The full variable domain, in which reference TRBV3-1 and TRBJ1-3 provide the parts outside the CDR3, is DTAVSQTPKYLVTQMGNDKSIKCEQNLGHDTMYWYKQDSKKFLKIMFSYNNKELIINETVPNRFSPKSPDKAHLNLHINSLELGDSAVYFCASSLDNGNTIYFGEGSWLTVV.

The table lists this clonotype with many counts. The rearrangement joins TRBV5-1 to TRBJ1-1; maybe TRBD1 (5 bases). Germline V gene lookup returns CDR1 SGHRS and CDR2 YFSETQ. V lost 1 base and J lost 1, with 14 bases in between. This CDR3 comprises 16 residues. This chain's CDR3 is CASSLSPGPRNTEAFF. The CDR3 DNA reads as TGCGCCAGCAGCTTGTCCCCGGGACCCCGGAACACTGAAGCTTTCTTT.

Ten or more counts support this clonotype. The CDR3 DNA sequence: TGTGCCAGCAGCACAGGGGGACGGCGGCACCTCCACTTT. Protein: CASSTGGRRHLHF. The chain is built from TRBV7-9 and TRBJ1-6, with TRBD1 matching 8 bases. The CDR3 has 13 residues. CDR1 SEHNR and CDR2 FQNEAQ come from the germline V gene (reference sequence). Unmatched junction bases numbered 9, after V lost 5 bases and J lost 15 bases. The full variable domain, in which reference TRBV7-9 and TRBJ1-6 provide the parts outside the CDR3, is DTGVSQNPRHKITKRGQNVTFRCDPISEHNRLYWYRQTLGQGPEFLTYFQNEAQLEKSRLLSDRFSAERPKGSFSTLEIQRTEQGDSAMYLCASSTGGRRHLHFGNGTRLTVT.

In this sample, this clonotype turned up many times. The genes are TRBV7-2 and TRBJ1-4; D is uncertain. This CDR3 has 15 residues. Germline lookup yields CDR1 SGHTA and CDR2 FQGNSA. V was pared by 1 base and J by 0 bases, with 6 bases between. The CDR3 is CASSLDSATNEKLFF. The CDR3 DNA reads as TGTGCCAGCAGCTTAGATTCGGCAACTAATGAAAAACTGTTTTTT.

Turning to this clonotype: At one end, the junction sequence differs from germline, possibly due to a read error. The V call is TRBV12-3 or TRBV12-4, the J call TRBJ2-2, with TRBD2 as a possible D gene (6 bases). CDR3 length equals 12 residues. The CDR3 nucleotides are TGTGCCAGCAGATTACATGCCGGGGGGCTGTTTTTT. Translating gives CASRLHAGGLFF.

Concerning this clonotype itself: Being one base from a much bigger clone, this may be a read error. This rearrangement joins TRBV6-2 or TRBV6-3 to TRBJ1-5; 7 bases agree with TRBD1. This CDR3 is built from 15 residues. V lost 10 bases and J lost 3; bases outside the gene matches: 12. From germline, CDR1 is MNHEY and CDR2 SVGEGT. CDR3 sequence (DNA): TGTGCCATCAGATCGGGACAGCTAGTCAATCAGCCCCAGCATTTT. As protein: CAIRSGQLVNQPQHF.

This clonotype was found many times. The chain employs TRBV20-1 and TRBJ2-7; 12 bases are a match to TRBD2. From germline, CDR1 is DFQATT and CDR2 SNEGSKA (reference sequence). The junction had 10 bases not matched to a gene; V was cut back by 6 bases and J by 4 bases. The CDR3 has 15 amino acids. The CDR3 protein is CSAQTVGLAGYEQYF. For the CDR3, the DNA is TGCAGTGCCCAAACAGTTGGACTAGCGGGATACGAGCAGTACTTC.

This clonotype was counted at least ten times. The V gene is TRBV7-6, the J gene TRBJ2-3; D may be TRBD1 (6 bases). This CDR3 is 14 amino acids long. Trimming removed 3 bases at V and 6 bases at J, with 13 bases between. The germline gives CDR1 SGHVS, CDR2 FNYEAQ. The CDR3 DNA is TGTGCCAGCAGCTTGCAGGGGCAGGTCGATACGCAGTATTTT. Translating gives CASSLQGQVDTQYF.

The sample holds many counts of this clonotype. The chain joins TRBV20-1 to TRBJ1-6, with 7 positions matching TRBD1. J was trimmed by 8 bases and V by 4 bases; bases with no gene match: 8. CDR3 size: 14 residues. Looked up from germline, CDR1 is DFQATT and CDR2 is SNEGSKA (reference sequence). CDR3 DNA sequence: TGCAGTGCTACGCAAGGACAGGCGGATTCACCCCTCCACTTT. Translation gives CSATQGQADSPLHF.

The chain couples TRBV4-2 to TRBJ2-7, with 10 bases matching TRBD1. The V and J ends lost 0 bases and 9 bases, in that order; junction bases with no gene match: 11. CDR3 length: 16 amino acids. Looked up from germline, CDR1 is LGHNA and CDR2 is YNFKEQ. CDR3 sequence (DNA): TGTGCCAGCAGCCAAGATATAGGACAGGGGGGGATAGGGCAGTACTTC. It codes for CASSQDIGQGGIGQYF.